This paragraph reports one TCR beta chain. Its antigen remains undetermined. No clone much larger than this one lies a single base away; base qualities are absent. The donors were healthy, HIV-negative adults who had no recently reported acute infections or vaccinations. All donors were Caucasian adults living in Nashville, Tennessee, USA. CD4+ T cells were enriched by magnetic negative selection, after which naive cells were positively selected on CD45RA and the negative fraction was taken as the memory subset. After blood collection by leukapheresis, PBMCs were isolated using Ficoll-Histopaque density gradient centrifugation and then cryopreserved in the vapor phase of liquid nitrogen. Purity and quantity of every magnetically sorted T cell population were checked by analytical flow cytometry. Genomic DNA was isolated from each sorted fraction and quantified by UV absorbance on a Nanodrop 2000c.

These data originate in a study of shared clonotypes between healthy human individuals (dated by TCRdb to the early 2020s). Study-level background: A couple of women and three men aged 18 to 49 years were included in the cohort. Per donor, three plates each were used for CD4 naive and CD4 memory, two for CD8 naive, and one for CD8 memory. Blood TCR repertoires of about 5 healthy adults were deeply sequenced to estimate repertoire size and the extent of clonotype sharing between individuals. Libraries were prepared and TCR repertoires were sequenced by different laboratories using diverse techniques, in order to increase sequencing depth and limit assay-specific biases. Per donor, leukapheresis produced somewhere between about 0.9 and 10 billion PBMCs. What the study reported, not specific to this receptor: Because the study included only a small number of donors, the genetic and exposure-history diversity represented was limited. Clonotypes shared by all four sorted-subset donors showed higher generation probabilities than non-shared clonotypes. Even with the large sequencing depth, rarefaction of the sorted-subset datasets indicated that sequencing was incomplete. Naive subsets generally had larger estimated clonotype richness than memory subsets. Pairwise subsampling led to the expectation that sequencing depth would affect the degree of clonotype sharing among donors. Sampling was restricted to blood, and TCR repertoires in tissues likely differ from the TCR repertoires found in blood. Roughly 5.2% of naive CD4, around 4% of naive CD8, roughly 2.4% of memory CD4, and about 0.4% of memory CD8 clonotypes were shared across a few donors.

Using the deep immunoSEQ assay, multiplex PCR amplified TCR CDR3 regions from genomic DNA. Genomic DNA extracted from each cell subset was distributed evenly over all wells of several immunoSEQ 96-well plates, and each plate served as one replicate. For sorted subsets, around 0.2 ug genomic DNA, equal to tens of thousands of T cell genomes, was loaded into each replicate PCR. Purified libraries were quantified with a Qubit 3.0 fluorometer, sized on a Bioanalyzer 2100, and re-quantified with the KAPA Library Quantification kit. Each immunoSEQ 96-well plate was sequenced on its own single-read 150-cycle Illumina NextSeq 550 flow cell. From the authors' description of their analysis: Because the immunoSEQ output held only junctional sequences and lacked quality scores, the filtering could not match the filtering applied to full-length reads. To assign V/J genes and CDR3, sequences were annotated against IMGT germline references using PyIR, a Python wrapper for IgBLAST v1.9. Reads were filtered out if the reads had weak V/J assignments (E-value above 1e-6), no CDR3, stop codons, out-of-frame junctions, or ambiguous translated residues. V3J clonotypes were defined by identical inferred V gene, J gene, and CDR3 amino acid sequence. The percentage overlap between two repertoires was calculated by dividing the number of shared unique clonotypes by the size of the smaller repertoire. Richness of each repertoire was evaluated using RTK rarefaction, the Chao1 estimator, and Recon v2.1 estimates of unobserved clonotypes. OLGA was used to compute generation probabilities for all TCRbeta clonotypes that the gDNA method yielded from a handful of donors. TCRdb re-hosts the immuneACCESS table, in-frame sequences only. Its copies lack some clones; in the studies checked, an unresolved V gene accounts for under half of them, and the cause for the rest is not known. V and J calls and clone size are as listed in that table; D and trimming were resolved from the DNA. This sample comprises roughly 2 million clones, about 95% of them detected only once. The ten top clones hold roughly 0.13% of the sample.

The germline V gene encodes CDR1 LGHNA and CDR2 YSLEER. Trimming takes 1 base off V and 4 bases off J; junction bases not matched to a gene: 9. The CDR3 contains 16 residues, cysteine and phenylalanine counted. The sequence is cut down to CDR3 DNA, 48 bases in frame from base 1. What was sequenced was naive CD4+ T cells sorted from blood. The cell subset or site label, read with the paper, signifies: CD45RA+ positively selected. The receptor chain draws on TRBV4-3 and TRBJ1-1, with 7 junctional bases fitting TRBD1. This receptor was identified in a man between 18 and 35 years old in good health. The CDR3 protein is CASSQVQGGSGTEAFF. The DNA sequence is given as TGCGCCAGCAGCCAAGTGCAGGGGGGTTCGGGCACTGAAGCTTTCTTT.